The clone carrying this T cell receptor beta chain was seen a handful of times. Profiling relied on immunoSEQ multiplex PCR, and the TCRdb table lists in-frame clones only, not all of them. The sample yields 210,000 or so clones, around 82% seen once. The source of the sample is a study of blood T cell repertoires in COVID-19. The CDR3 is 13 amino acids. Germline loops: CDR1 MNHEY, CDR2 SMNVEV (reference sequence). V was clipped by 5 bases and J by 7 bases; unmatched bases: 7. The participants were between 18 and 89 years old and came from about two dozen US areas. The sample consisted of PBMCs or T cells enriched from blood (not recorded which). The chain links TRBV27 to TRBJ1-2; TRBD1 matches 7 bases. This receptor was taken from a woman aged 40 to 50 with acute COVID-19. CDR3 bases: TGTGCCAGCAGTAGACAGGGAACCGGTGGCTACACCTTC. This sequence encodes CASSRQGTGGYTF.